The rows below give T cell receptor beta chains drawn from one sample of a study of CD8+ T cells in alopecia areata. Measured with immunoSEQ multiplex PCR; TCRdb has only the in-frame clones, and not every one. The sample gives 60,000 to 65,000 clones, 40% to 50% of which show up once; about 51% is in the top ten. Sequencing used NKG2D-low CD8+ T cells sorted from blood. These receptors were taken from a human donor with alopecia areata. The CDR3 runs from the conserved cysteine through the conserved F or W. A D gene is named only where the DNA matches it firmly. Rows give clone size only sometimes, using once, few, many, or a class for an expanded clone.

clone_size j_call v_call d_call cdr3_aa cdr3_nt
. TRBJ2-7 TRBV27 . CASSLSVNYEQYF TGTGCCAGCAGTTTAAGTGTGAACTACGAGCAGTACTTC
. TRBJ1-1 TRBV29-1 . CSVPARGQMDTEAFF TGCAGCGTGCCCGCACGGGGGCAAATGGACACTGAAGCTTTCTTT
few TRBJ2-1 TRBV9 . CASSPPSNEQFF TGTGCCAGCAGCCCCCCAAGCAATGAGCAGTTCTTC
. TRBJ2-3 TRBV7-6 TRBD2 CASSSWTSGNQDTQYF TGTGCCAGCAGCTCGTGGACTAGCGGGAACCAAGATACGCAGTATTTT
. TRBJ2-7 TRBV29-1 TRBD2 CSVRTSGSDEQYF TGCAGCGTTCGGACTAGCGGGAGTGACGAGCAGTACTTC
. TRBJ2-5 TRBV15 . CATSLTSGETQYF TGTGCCACCAGCCTTACCTCGGGCGAGACCCAGTACTTC
. TRBJ2-1 TRBV29-1 TRBD2 CSVIPSGPPSGDEQFF TGCAGCGTGATCCCTAGCGGGCCCCCATCCGGCGATGAGCAGTTCTTC
. TRBJ2-3 TRBV6-5 . CASSYGTGVADTQYF TGTGCCAGCAGTTACGGTACGGGAGTCGCAGATACGCAGTATTTT
. TRBJ1-1 TRBV19 TRBD1 CASSLTGLNTEAFF TGTGCCAGTAGCCTGACAGGGCTGAACACTGAAGCTTTCTTT
. TRBJ2-5 TRBV10-2 TRBD2 CASSDPIAGGPLETQYF TGCGCCAGCAGTGACCCTATAGCGGGGGGGCCATTAGAGACCCAGTACTTC
. TRBJ2-3 TRBV2 TRBD2 CASSELPATSGTSTDTQYF TGTGCCAGCAGTGAACTCCCGGCGACTAGCGGGACGAGCACAGATACGCAGTATTTT
few TRBJ2-3 TRBV5-6 . CASTPGAADTQYF TGTGCCAGCACCCCTGGCGCGGCTGATACGCAGTATTTT
few TRBJ2-3 TRBV10-3 TRBD2 CAIRILLAGHTDTQYF TGTGCCATCAGGATTTTACTAGCGGGCCACACAGATACGCAGTATTTT
. TRBJ2-1 TRBV14 TRBD2 CASSQLAGGKNEQFF TGTGCCAGCAGCCAACTAGCGGGAGGGAAGAATGAGCAGTTCTTC
. TRBJ1-1 TRBV27 TRBD1 CASSITGVGTEAFF TGTGCCAGCAGTATTACAGGGGTAGGAACTGAAGCTTTCTTT
. TRBJ2-7 TRBV5-1 . CASRSGLGGYEQYF TGCGCCAGCAGGTCGGGACTGGGTGGCTACGAGCAGTACTTC
. TRBJ2-1 TRBV4-1 TRBD1 CASSQDLLQGYNEQFF TGCGCCAGCAGCCAAGATCTTCTACAGGGGTACAATGAGCAGTTCTTC
few TRBJ2-1 TRBV2 . CASISDEQFF TGTGCCAGCATATCAGATGAGCAGTTCTTC
. TRBJ2-7 TRBV6-6 . CASSYTSYEQYF TGTGCCAGCAGTTACACCTCCTACGAGCAGTACTTC
. TRBJ2-1 TRBV29-1 TRBD1 CSEGTGAGNEQFF TGCAGCGAAGGGACAGGGGCAGGAAATGAGCAGTTCTTC
. TRBJ2-7 TRBV2 TRBD1 CALTGTGTYEQYF TGTGCCCTAACCGGGACAGGGACCTACGAGCAGTACTTC
. TRBJ2-7 TRBV4-2 TRBD2 CASSPPGLVSYEQYF TGTGCCAGCAGCCCACCGGGACTAGTATCCTACGAGCAGTACTTC
. TRBJ2-7 TRBV29-1 . CSVEVRAAEQYF TGCAGCGTTGAGGTCAGGGCGGCCGAGCAGTACTTC
. TRBJ2-7 TRBV12-5 TRBD2 CASAGGSSYEQYF TGTGCTAGTGCGGGGGGTTCCTCCTACGAGCAGTACTTC
. TRBJ2-4 TRBV2 . CASRAGLRGDIQYF TGTGCCAGCAGGGCGGGACTCCGAGGCGACATTCAGTACTTC
. TRBJ2-1 TRBV19 TRBD1 CASSIVYGQGNEQFF TGTGCCAGTAGTATAGTTTACGGACAGGGAAACGAGCAGTTCTTC
few TRBJ2-7 TRBV29-1 TRBD1 CSAEGAPREQYF TGCAGCGCCGAGGGGGCACCTCGAGAGCAGTACTTC
once TRBJ2-1 TRBV2 TRBD2 CAIWTSGSGNEQFF TGTGCCATCTGGACTAGCGGGAGTGGGAATGAGCAGTTCTTC
. TRBJ1-1 TRBV4-1 . CASSQDLGRLNTEAFF TGCGCCAGCAGCCAAGATTTAGGACGGCTGAACACTGAAGCTTTCTTT
. TRBJ2-1 TRBV5-1 . CASSQGLGEQFF TGCGCCAGCAGCCAAGGACTGGGCGAGCAGTTCTTC
few TRBJ2-7 TRBV29-1 . CSVEDGGREQYF TGCAGCGTTGAAGATGGGGGGAGGGAGCAGTACTTC
few TRBJ2-1 TRBV2 TRBD2 CASRRLAGVDEQFF TGTGCCAGCAGGAGACTAGCGGGAGTAGATGAGCAGTTCTTC
. TRBJ2-1 TRBV11-3 TRBD2 CASSLSGSYNEQFF TGTGCCAGCAGCTTAAGCGGGAGCTACAATGAGCAGTTCTTC
. TRBJ1-2 TRBV29-1 TRBD1 CSVGGQGAYGYTF TGCAGCGTGGGGGGACAGGGGGCGTATGGCTACACCTTC
. TRBJ2-2 TRBV11-2 TRBD1 CASSLDLAGGSGELFF TGTGCCAGCAGCTTAGATTTGGCAGGGGGCTCCGGGGAGCTGTTTTTT
. TRBJ2-7 TRBV2 TRBD2 CASRLASYEQYF TGTGCCAGCAGACTAGCGAGCTACGAGCAGTACTTC
. TRBJ2-7 TRBV7-9 . CASSPGFSYEQYF TGTGCCAGCAGCCCGGGTTTCTCCTACGAGCAGTACTTC
. TRBJ1-2 TRBV7-2 . CARTGLNGYTF TGTGCCAGAACAGGGTTAAATGGCTACACCTTC